The clone carrying this TCR beta chain was recorded a few times. Its antigen is not identified. Profiling relied on immunoSEQ multiplex PCR, and the TCRdb table lists in-frame clones only, not all of them. Of some 51,000 clones listed, 88% are singletons. The sample originates from a study of PD-L1 blockade in urothelial cancer. Study-level information: Investigators checked blood 3 weeks (second dose) and 6 weeks after treatment start. Study-level results: Durable-benefit patients had greater expansion of tumor-associated blood clones at 3 weeks.

The V gene's germline CDR1 is SGHRS and CDR2 YFSETQ. Trimming pared 0 bases from V and 10 bases from J, leaving 17 bases between. This CDR3 region has 16 residues. The time point here: peripheral blood 6 weeks after treatment start. Peripheral blood mononuclear cells were collected from every patient before and during treatment, yielding between 1 and 8 samples per patient. The receptor was derived from a man aged 55 to 69 with urothelial cancer. The sample consisted of PBMCs, taken around atezolizumab (anti-PD-L1) treatment. This chain links TRBV5-1 with TRBJ1-6; no definite D call. CDR3 residues: CASSLGVMGGGSPLHF. As DNA, the CDR3 is TGCGCCAGCAGCTTGGGGGTCATGGGAGGAGGGTCACCCCTCCACTTT.